This T cell receptor beta chain was captured by sequencing in a study of shared clonotypes between healthy human individuals. Study-wide points: The authors expected sequencing depth to affect clonotype sharing among donors.

All of the donors resided in Nashville, Tennessee, and each was a Caucasian adult. Several immunoSEQ plates held equal portions of the genomic DNA taken from each subset. Replicate PCRs from sorted subsets contained roughly 190 ng DNA, which is around 30,000 T cell genomes. This table comes from immunoSEQ multiplex PCR, and its TCRdb copy is limited to in-frame clones, with some not included. The table has roughly 1,500,000 clones, approximately 98.5% seen once. This clone has only one observation. Its antigen is currently unknown. Material for sequencing was naive CD4+ T cells sorted from blood. Subset denoted: CD45RA+ positively selected. This TCR was sampled from a man aged 25 to 45 in good health.

CDR3 amino acids: CASSVGAAKNIQYF. CDR3 in DNA: TGTGCCAGCAGCGTCGGAGCAGCCAAAAACATTCAGTACTTC. The chain joins TRBV9 to TRBJ2-4, with D hard to call. The germline gives CDR1 SGDLS, CDR2 YYNGEE. Trimming pared 2 bases from V and 0 bases from J, leaving 6 bases between. There are 14 residues in the CDR3.